The present T cell receptor beta chain was sequenced within a study of patients and donors after allogeneic stem cell transplantation. TCRdb passed the RT-PCR reads through MiXCR, listing each CDR3 protein once. The sample lists about a million distinct CDR3 sequences, about a sixth seen once, with 5% to 6.5% in the top ten. V was shortened by 2 bases and J by 4 bases, with 8 bases between the two germline ends. There are 13 residues in the CDR3. Germline CDR1 reads LGHDT; CDR2 reads YNNKEL (reference sequence). Sequences were obtained from blood, either unsorted or a sorted T cell fraction (not recorded which). The chain couples TRBV3-1 to TRBJ1-1, with D hard to call. This clonotype originated in a human donor who was either an allogeneic HSCT recipient or a stem cell or donor lymphocyte infusion donor (not recorded which). It is not recorded whose cells these are; they may come from a transplant donor. The CDR3 sequence is CASSQSIRTEAFF. CDR3 bases: TGTGCCAGCAGCCAATCAATTCGCACTGAAGCTTTCTTT.